This T cell receptor (beta chain) was observed in a study of T cell responses to AZD1222 COVID-19 vaccine. Libraries were prepared by immunoSEQ multiplex PCR; TCRdb keeps only in-frame clonotypes and omits some of them. The sample consists of under 150,000 clones, about nine tenths of them appearing once. The V gene lost 2 bases and the J gene lost 7 bases, with 11 bases spanning the gap. Germline V gives CDR1 SNHLY, CDR2 FYNNEI. The CDR3 extends over 14 amino acids. The J gene is TRBJ1-4, the V gene TRBV2; D is perhaps TRBD1 (6 bases). The clonotype originates from an adult who received the AZD1222 COVID-19 vaccine. The sequencing here drew on peripheral blood, taken 28 days after the second AZD1222 dose. This chain's CDR3 is CASSEWGALEKLFF. CDR3 in DNA: TGTGCCAGCAGTGAATGGGGGGCGCTTGAAAAACTGTTTTTT.